This T cell receptor beta chain is from a study of shared clonotypes between healthy human individuals. This table comes from immunoSEQ multiplex PCR, and its TCRdb copy is limited to in-frame clones, with some not included. The sample holds 560,000 or so clones, approximately 96% seen once. V lost 1 base to trimming and J lost 1 base; unmatched junction nucleotides: 1. Germline V gives CDR1 SGHAT, CDR2 FQNNGV. This CDR3 is built from 14 residues. Of note for this clone: This specimen includes other DNA sequences encoding the same CDR3.

CD45RO-negative cells were positively selected for CCR7, leaving out terminally differentiated effector memory CD45RA+ cells. Sequencing input: naive CD8+ T cells sorted from blood. This TCR derives from a woman in her twenties or thirties in good health. V and J are TRBV11-2 and TRBJ2-7, with 7 bases aligning to TRBD2. CDR3 sequence reads: CASSLGGSSYEQYF. The CDR3 DNA reads as TGTGCCAGCAGCTTAGGCGGGAGTTCCTACGAGCAGTACTTC.